These T cell receptor beta chains were read from a single sample in a study of breast tumors, draining lymph nodes, adjacent tissues. TCRdb itself ran the multiplex PCR reads through MiXCR, one entry per CDR3 protein. Of approximately 100,000 distinct CDR3 sequences in the sample, 30% were seen once. The specimen sequenced was axillary lymph node tissue. Receptor source: a female donor with breast cancer. Some clones in this sample may be carry-over from other donors' samples. CDR3s leave out the opening cysteine and the closing phenylalanine or tryptophan. The order of the fields is V gene, J gene, CDR3 protein.

TRBV6-1	TRBJ1-2	ASSEAVTVGDGYT
TRBV12-3/TRBV12-4	TRBJ2-1	ASSLQGGGLYNEQF
TRBV20-1	TRBJ1-4	SASEQGNEKLF
TRBV19	TRBJ2-7	ASSIDGQGAYEQY
TRBV25-1	TRBJ1-3	ARSGGHFPGNTIY
TRBV30	TRBJ1-2	AWATGTATTNYGYT
TRBV20-1	TRBJ2-7	SARDAGRQGVSGEQY
TRBV12-3/TRBV12-4	TRBJ1-5	ASSLHRSPSNQPQH
TRBV9	TRBJ1-2	ASSVATGQGYYAYT
TRBV4-2	TRBJ2-2	ASSQDLAGHTGELF
TRBV7-9	TRBJ2-1	ASSPRRGWSSYNEQF
TRBV2	TRBJ1-2	ASTRRAASNYGYT
TRBV13	TRBJ2-1	ASSSAGGLAGGPKNEQF
TRBV18	TRBJ1-6	ASSPGQGSPLH
TRBV5-1	TRBJ2-5	ASSIAGERDTQY
TRBV6-2/TRBV6-3	TRBJ2-1	ASRHPGQINEQF
TRBV6-5	TRBJ1-1	ASSRTPSRVTNTEAF
TRBV7-9	TRBJ2-3	ASSPSRGVHNEQY
TRBV15	TRBJ2-2	ATSRQTSGNTGELF
TRBV6-1	TRBJ2-4	ATNPLGGQKNIQY
TRBV29-1	TRBJ2-7	SVGASGRVGFSYEQY
TRBV3-1	TRBJ2-1	ASSQDRGLATPHTQF
TRBV10-3	TRBJ1-2	AISQEDGAGNT
TRBV28	TRBJ2-3	ATLAEWDGMGDTQY
TRBV12-3/TRBV12-4	TRBJ1-5	ASSLMRGQPQH
TRBV7-6	TRBJ2-5	ASSRPTGGGTQY
TRBV11-1	TRBJ2-2	ASSFSGTVGTGELF
TRBV2	TRBJ2-2	ASSTPRPNTGELF
TRBV5-1	TRBJ2-7	ARPVGLNEQY
TRBV6-5	TRBJ2-1	ASRWGLAGRGGWNEQF
TRBV4-2	TRBJ2-3	ASGRLGGFEADTQY
TRBV7-3	TRBJ2-1	ASSRVGSSYNEQF
TRBV24-1	TRBJ1-2	ATSEGADYT
TRBV7-3	TRBJ2-7	ASSLTHYNEQY
TRBV5-6	TRBJ1-2	ASSLARGSGGYT
TRBV7-9	TRBJ1-2	ASSFYRNLNYGYP
TRBV20-1	TRBJ1-5	SAPGLGSRPQH
TRBV4-3	TRBJ2-5	ASSQAHSGGPQETQY
TRBV20-1	TRBJ2-2	SASGYDTGELF
TRBV2	TRBJ2-1	ASSDFSSGRDHEQF
TRBV12-5	TRBJ2-3	ASAPRTSGATQY
TRBV6-4	TRBJ2-3	ASSDSWQPTDTQY
TRBV4-2	TRBJ2-5	ASSQREYETQY
TRBV11-2	TRBJ2-7	ASSSPGGSYEQY
TRBV5-8	TRBJ2-7	ASSRVEGALTYEQY
TRBV20-1	TRBJ2-1	SAPEGDFYYNEQF